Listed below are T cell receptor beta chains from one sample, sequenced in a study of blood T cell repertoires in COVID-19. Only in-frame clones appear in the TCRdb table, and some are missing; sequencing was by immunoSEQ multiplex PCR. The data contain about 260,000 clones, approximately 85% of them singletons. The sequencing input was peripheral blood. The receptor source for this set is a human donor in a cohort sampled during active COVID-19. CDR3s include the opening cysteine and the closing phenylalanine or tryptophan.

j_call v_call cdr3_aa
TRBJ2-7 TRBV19 CASSMERGYEQYF
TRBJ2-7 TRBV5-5 CASSYRDRGNEQYF
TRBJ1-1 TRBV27 CASSSTPGRLNTEAFF
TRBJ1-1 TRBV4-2 CASSSPKGGASTEAFF
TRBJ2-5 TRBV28 CASSSGQPMTQYF
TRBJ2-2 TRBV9 CASSTRRTSGDTGELFF
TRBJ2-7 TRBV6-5 CASSYSDRGLYEQYF
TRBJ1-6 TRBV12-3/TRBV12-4 CASRDRISPLHF
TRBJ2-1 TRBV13 CASSSRTSGASSYNEQFF
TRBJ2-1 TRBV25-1 CASTGGINEQFF
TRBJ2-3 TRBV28 CASISPSKGADTQYF
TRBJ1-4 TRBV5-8 CASRPTGPISEKLFF
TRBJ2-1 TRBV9 CASSDDRLGQGNFF
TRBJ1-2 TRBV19 CATRERRPGQVLSNGYTF
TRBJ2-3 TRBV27 CASSPTGINTQYF
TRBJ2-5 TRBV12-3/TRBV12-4 CASSLGGTTQYF
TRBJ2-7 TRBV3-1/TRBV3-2 CASSQVIAGGQYF
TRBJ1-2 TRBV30 CAWRTGGEAYTF
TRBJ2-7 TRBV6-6 CASSYSTGVRSYEQYF
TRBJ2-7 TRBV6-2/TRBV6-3 CASSREGLAPYEQYF